The 8 T cell receptor beta chains below come from one sample, sequenced in a study of response to subunit inactivated influenza vaccine. TCRdb ran MiXCR on the RT-PCR reads and lists one entry per CDR3 protein. The profile covers approximately 490,000 distinct CDR3 sequences, with around 7.7% appearing a single time and around 13% taken by the ten largest. Sequencing used PBMCs from blood, obtained around 2 years after vaccination. These receptors were obtained from a man between 50 and 69 years old who received an inactivated influenza vaccine.

This clonotype came up a few times. V gene TRBV6-1 combines with J gene TRBJ2-7; 7 bases are shared with TRBD2. Per the germline V gene, CDR1 is MNHNS and CDR2 is SASEGT. J gave up 2 bases and V 5 bases, and 6 bases lay outside the gene matches. This CDR3 has 14 residues. CDR3 DNA sequence: TGTGCCAGCAGTCCCTGGGACTACCCCTACGAGCAGTACTTC. Translation: CASSPWDYPYEQYF.

This clonotype was seen repeatedly, ten times or more. The chain uses TRBV18 and TRBJ2-1; D perhaps matches TRBD2 (5 bases). With 8 bases removed from V and 7 bases from J, the gap between germline ends came to 12 bases. Germline V gives CDR1 KGHSH, CDR2 LQKENI. The CDR3 consists of 12 residues. Here the CDR3 DNA reads TGTGCCAGCCGCCCCCCGGGGAATGAGCAGTTCTTC. This gives the protein CASRPPGNEQFF.

This clonotype was found a few times. The rearrangement uses TRBV15 and TRBJ1-6; TRBD1 might be the D (5 bases). Trimming cost V 3 bases and J 10 bases, with 10 bases left between them. Germline V CDR1 and CDR2: LNHNV, YYDKDF (reference sequence). This CDR3 region has 13 residues. CDR3 coding DNA: TGTGCCACCAGCAGGCGACAGACCTCACCCCTCCACTTT. Protein: CATSRRQTSPLHF.

This clonotype was counted ten times or more. This chain connects TRBV12-3 or TRBV12-4 to TRBJ1-2; 8 nucleotides agree with TRBD1. V dropped 5 bases and J dropped 3; count of bases not matched to a gene: 2. CDR3 length equals 13 residues. The CDR3 sequence: CASSLDRDYGYTF. CDR3 nucleotides: TGTGCCAGCAGTCTGGACAGGGACTATGGCTACACCTTC.

This clonotype was counted ten times or more. The genes are TRBV6-1 and TRBJ2-5, with 8 bases aligning to TRBD1. Per germline, CDR1 MNHNS and CDR2 SASEGT. This CDR3 is built from 13 residues. V trimming: 8 bases; J trimming: 5 bases; junction bases outside the gene matches: 7. CDR3 residues: CASSLTGGETQYF. CDR3 sequence (DNA): TGTGCCAGCTCCCTTACAGGGGGGGAGACCCAGTACTTC.

The sample holds a few counts of this clonotype. V and J are TRBV15 and TRBJ2-3; 14 bases are shared with TRBD2. Germline assignment: CDR1 LNHNV and CDR2 YYDKDF (reference sequence). CDR3 size: 15 residues. V lost 3 bases and J lost 9; bases outside the gene matches: 5. CDR3 loop: CATSSPGLAGVTQYF. CDR3 nucleotides: TGTGCCACCAGCAGTCCGGGACTAGCGGGAGTGACGCAGTATTTT. Together with reference TRBV15 and TRBJ2-3, the CDR3 gives the full variable domain: DAMVIQNPRYQVTQFGKPVTLSCSQTLNHNVMYWYQQKSSQAPKLLFHYYDKDFNNEADTPDNFQSRRPNTSFCFLDIRSPGLGDTAMYLCATSSPGLAGVTQYFGPGTRLTVL.

The rearrangement links TRBV6-2 or TRBV6-3 to TRBJ2-2; D is undetermined. Germline CDR1 is MNHEY and CDR2 is SVGEGT. Trimming shortened V by 4 bases and J by 1 base, and 7 bases separated the two germline ends. This CDR3 is 14 amino acids long. CDR3 sequence (DNA): TGTGCCAGCAGTTTTTTCAGGAACACCGGGGAGCTGTTTTTT. It encodes CASSFFRNTGELFF.

This clonotype was seen more than once but under ten times. The rearrangement uses TRBV6-1 and TRBJ2-7; 7 bases match TRBD1. Germline CDR1 and CDR2: MNHNS and SASEGT. V lost 3 bases, J lost 3 bases, and 8 bases stayed unmatched. The CDR3 contains 15 residues. CDR3 DNA: TGTGCCAGCAGTGAGTTCGGGACAGACCGCTACGAGCAGTACTTC. Translation: CASSEFGTDRYEQYF.